This T cell receptor beta chain was identified in a study of cytomegalovirus exposure and HLA in healthy donors. Whole-study results and caveats: Cytomegalovirus association was assigned to approximately 160 TCR beta chains. Differences between HLA loci emerged in a later analysis of TCR association rates, with DRB1 most and HLA-C fewest. The authors later found HLA-associated TCR beta chains more clonally expanded than equally common others. The authors considered a cluster of highly shared sequence variants likely to be a sequencing artifact.

Turning to this clone: Its antigen remains unidentified.

Vbeta (60) and Jbeta (13) primers were used in the PCR. Measured with immunoSEQ multiplex PCR; TCRdb has only the in-frame clones, and not every one. Among approximately 150,000 clones listed, 80% were seen once. V lost 4 bases to trimming and J lost 4 bases; unmatched junction nucleotides: 7. This CDR3 spans 15 amino acids. Per the germline V gene, CDR1 is SNHLY and CDR2 is FYNNEI. This receptor was obtained from a man aged 18 to 30 in good health and CMV-seropositive. This chain uses TRBV2 with TRBJ2-1; 7 bases are shared with TRBD1. The sequencing input was PBMCs. The CDR3 nucleotides are TGTGCCAGCAGTGCGTCACAGGGGTGGTACAATGAGCAGTTCTTC. Its protein product is CASSASQGWYNEQFF.